Following are 11 T cell receptor beta chains from one sample sequenced in a study of technical replicates of blood from a handful of donors. Assay: immunoSEQ multiplex PCR; the TCRdb copy retains only in-frame clones and omits some. Of more than 90,000 clones listed, about 95% are singletons. The sample comprised T cells isolated from PBMCs. All receptors derive from a human donor in good health.

The chain recombines TRBV2 with TRBJ1-5, with 7 positions matching TRBD1. The CDR3 totals 13 residues. Trimming cost V 9 bases and J 3 bases; bases outside gene matches: 5. CDR1 is SNHLY, CDR2 FYNNEI, per germline. The CDR3 sequence: CARGTAINQPQHF. CDR3 nucleotide sequence: TGTGCCAGAGGGACAGCCATCAATCAGCCCCAGCATTTT.

The rearrangement joins TRBV29-1 to TRBJ2-7; 15 bases are shared with TRBD2. The V gene end was trimmed by 5 bases and the J gene end by 8 bases; junction bases not matched to a gene: 7. CDR3 length: 14 residues. From germline, CDR1 is SQVTM and CDR2 ANQGSEA. The CDR3 spells CSVLTGTSGRQQYF. In nucleotides, the CDR3 is TGCAGCGTTCTAACCGGGACTAGCGGGAGGCAGCAGTACTTC.

The chain carries TRBV19 and TRBJ2-2; 11 nucleotides match TRBD2. The CDR3 is 15 amino acids. The V gene's germline CDR1 is LNHDA and CDR2 SQIVND (reference sequence). With V trimmed by 6 bases and J by 5 bases, 5 bases remained unmatched. DNA of the CDR3: TGTGCCAGTAGGCCAACTAGCGGGAGAACCGGGGAGCTGTTTTTT. It codes for CASRPTSGRTGELFF.

The chain joins TRBV6-6 to TRBJ2-7; the match to TRBD2 covers 8 bases. The germline V gene has CDR1 MNHNY and CDR2 SVGAGI (reference sequence). Trimming removed 6 bases from V and 0 bases from J; junction bases left unmatched: 4. The CDR3 consists of 14 residues. The CDR3 loop is CASSQSGSSYEQYF. As DNA, the CDR3 is TGTGCCAGCAGCCAAAGCGGGAGCTCCTACGAGCAGTACTTC.

This chain uses TRBV5-1 with TRBJ2-7, with D maybe TRBD1 (5 bases). Germline values: CDR1 SGHRS, CDR2 YFSETQ. V was shortened by 2 bases and J by 7 bases, with 10 bases between the two germline ends. The CDR3 sequence is 12 residues long. Here the CDR3 reads CASSLGEGEQYF. CDR3 in DNA: TGCGCCAGCAGCTTAGGGGAAGGGGAGCAGTACTTC.

This chain connects TRBV30 to TRBJ1-1; 7 bases fit TRBD1. Unmatched junction bases numbered 12, after V lost 4 bases and J lost 10 bases. Germline values: CDR1 GTSNPN, CDR2 SVGIG (reference sequence). CDR3 size: 13 residues. DNA for the CDR3: TGTGCCTGGAACCTATTCAGGGGGGAAGCAGCTTTCTTT. It encodes CAWNLFRGEAAFF.

The chain couples TRBV28 to TRBJ1-5; 8 bases are shared with TRBD1. The V segment lost 5 bases and the J segment 7 bases; nucleotides outside the gene matches: 7. Germline CDR1 reads MDHEN; CDR2 reads SYDVKM. The CDR3 consists of 14 residues. CDR3 nucleotides: TGTGCCAGCAGTACCCGACAGGGGAGACAGCCCCAGCATTTT. This encodes CASSTRQGRQPQHF.

The rearrangement uses TRBV18 and TRBJ2-5; 12 bases align to TRBD2. The CDR3 loop spans 16 amino acids. After removal of 2 bases from V and 5 bases from J, the junction contained 6 bases not matched to a gene. Germline assignment: CDR1 KGHSH and CDR2 LQKENI. DNA for the CDR3: TGTGCCAGCTCACCATCTAGCGGGAGGGCCGAGGAGACCCAGTACTTC. Translated: CASSPSSGRAEETQYF.

This clone appeared a single time. V usage is TRBV27 and J usage is TRBJ2-1, with D perhaps TRBD1 (6 bases). Germline CDR1 and CDR2: MNHEY and SMNVEV (reference sequence). Trimming left V 8 bases short and J 8 bases short, with 10 bases between. CDR3 size: 11 residues. As DNA, the CDR3 is TGTGCCAGCCAGGGGATTTATGAGCAGTTCTTC. Encoded protein: CASQGIYEQFF.

The chain is built from TRBV7-9 and TRBJ2-5; D may be TRBD2 (5 bases). The germline V gene has CDR1 SEHNR and CDR2 FQNEAQ (reference sequence). Trimming took 1 base from V and 4 from J, leaving 13 bases between them. This CDR3 region has 15 residues. CDR3 region: CASSLVRVKGETQYF. The CDR3 DNA reads TGTGCCAGCAGCTTAGTGAGGGTGAAGGGAGAGACCCAGTACTTC.

This chain links TRBV6-5 with TRBJ2-5; no clear D gene. The CDR3 totals 14 residues. CDR1 and CDR2 (germline): MNHEY, SVGAGI. The germline V and J ends were trimmed by 2 bases and 1 base, with 8 bases remaining between them. The CDR3 is CASSYGQSQETQYF. In nucleotides, the CDR3 is TGTGCCAGCAGTTACGGGCAGTCCCAAGAGACCCAGTACTTC.